This T cell receptor (beta chain) was sequenced during a study of radiation and T cells in renal cell carcinoma. The data were produced by immunoSEQ multiplex PCR, yet TCRdb's version contains in-frame clones alone and is incomplete. In the table there are around 77,000 clones, roughly 83% of which are singletons. With respect to this clone: Its antigen is undetermined.

Sample time point: blood 4 weeks post-SBRT, at nephrectomy. Treatment denoted: 15 Gy SBRT to primary tumor, nephrectomy 4 weeks later. Germline CDR1 is SGHRS and CDR2 is YFSETQ. The CDR3 sequence is 14 residues long. Trimming cost V 0 bases and J 1 base; bases outside gene matches: 0. Study observations and caveats: From baseline, blood top tumor clonotypes peaked at 2 weeks post-radiation. Without pretreatment biopsies, baseline tumor clonotype presence was undetermined.

The chain couples TRBV5-1 to TRBJ1-1, with TRBD1 matching over 7 bases. The material was blood, obtained from a patient whose treatment included radiotherapy and nephrectomy. The clonotype originates from a woman aged 55-70 years with renal cell carcinoma. The CDR3 is CASSLGTGNTEAFF. The CDR3 DNA reads TGCGCCAGCAGCTTGGGGACAGGGAACACTGAAGCTTTCTTT.